This is a list of T cell receptor beta chains from one sample in a study of blood T cell repertoires in COVID-19. Profiled with immunoSEQ multiplex PCR; TCRdb holds only in-frame clones, not every one. The sample holds about 170,000 clones, 80% to 90% seen once. The sequenced material came from peripheral blood. The receptors derive from a woman aged 55 to 70 with COVID-19, enrolled during active disease. CDR3s include the opening cysteine and the closing phenylalanine or tryptophan. The D gene is left open where the match is weak. Clone size, where shown, is once, few, many, or a class for clones that have expanded.

clone_size: .; v_call: TRBV28; j_call: TRBJ2-1; d_call: .; cdr3_aa: CASSYRIGDNEQFF; cdr3_nt: TGTGCCAGCAGTTATCGTATCGGGGACAATGAGCAGTTCTTC
clone_size: .; v_call: TRBV6-2/TRBV6-3; j_call: TRBJ1-1; d_call: .; cdr3_aa: CASSYRGVVNTEAFF; cdr3_nt: TGTGCCAGCAGTTATCGGGGTGTGGTGAACACTGAAGCTTTCTTT
clone_size: .; v_call: TRBV9; j_call: TRBJ2-1; d_call: .; cdr3_aa: CASSVVGDSSYNEQFF; cdr3_nt: TGTGCCAGCAGCGTAGTCGGGGATAGCTCCTACAATGAGCAGTTCTTC
clone_size: .; v_call: TRBV11-2; j_call: TRBJ1-4; d_call: .; cdr3_aa: CASRGSNEKLFF; cdr3_nt: TGTGCCAGCCGGGGGAGTAATGAAAAACTGTTTTTT
clone_size: many; v_call: TRBV6-5; j_call: TRBJ2-5; d_call: .; cdr3_aa: CASSRGQETQYF; cdr3_nt: TGTGCCAGCAGTAGGGGTCAAGAGACCCAGTACTTC
clone_size: .; v_call: TRBV3-1/TRBV3-2; j_call: TRBJ1-6; d_call: TRBD1; cdr3_aa: CASSPGQDNSPLHF; cdr3_nt: TGTGCCAGCAGCCCGGGACAGGATAATTCACCCCTCCACTTT
clone_size: .; v_call: TRBV9; j_call: TRBJ1-5; d_call: .; cdr3_aa: CASSATGYHQPQHF; cdr3_nt: TGTGCCAGCAGCGCTACAGGCTACCATCAGCCCCAGCATTTT
clone_size: once; v_call: TRBV4-1; j_call: TRBJ2-7; d_call: .; cdr3_aa: CASSQDGLQGYEQYF; cdr3_nt: TGCGCCAGCAGCCAAGATGGGCTACAGGGTTACGAGCAGTACTTC
clone_size: .; v_call: TRBV12-5; j_call: TRBJ2-5; d_call: .; cdr3_aa: CASGADSQETQYF; cdr3_nt: TGTGCTAGTGGTGCCGACTCTCAAGAGACCCAGTACTTC
clone_size: .; v_call: TRBV28; j_call: TRBJ1-4; d_call: .; cdr3_aa: CASSPYSGELFF; cdr3_nt: TGTGCCAGCAGCCCCTACAGCGGGGAACTGTTTTTT
clone_size: .; v_call: TRBV21-1; j_call: TRBJ2-1; d_call: .; cdr3_aa: CASSTQGGGGNNEQFF; cdr3_nt: TGTGCCAGCAGCACTCAAGGAGGAGGTGGGAACAATGAGCAGTTCTTC